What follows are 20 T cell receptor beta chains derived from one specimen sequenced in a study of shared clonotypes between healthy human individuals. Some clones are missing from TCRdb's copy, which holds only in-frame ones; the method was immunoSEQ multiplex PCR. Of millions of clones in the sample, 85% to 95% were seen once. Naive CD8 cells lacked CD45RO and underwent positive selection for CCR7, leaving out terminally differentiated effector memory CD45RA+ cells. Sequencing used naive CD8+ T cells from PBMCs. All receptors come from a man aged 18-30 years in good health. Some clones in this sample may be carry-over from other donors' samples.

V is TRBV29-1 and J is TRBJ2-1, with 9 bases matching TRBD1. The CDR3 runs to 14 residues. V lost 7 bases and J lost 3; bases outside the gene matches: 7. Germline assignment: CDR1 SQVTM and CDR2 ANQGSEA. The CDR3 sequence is CSAKGTGRYNEQFF. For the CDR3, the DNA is TGCAGCGCCAAAGGGACAGGGCGCTACAATGAGCAGTTCTTC.

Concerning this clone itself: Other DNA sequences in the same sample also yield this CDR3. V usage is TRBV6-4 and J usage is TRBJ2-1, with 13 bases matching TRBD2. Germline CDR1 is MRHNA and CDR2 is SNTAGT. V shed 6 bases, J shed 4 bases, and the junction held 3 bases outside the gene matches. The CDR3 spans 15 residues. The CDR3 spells CASSALAGGYNEQFF. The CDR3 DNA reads TGTGCCAGCAGCGCACTAGCGGGAGGGTACAATGAGCAGTTCTTC.

CDR3 bases: TGTGCCAGCAGTTTAGGGGACAGGGCTGTCAACGAGCAGTACTTC. This codes for CASSLGDRAVNEQYF. The rearrangement joins TRBV27 to TRBJ2-7; 9 positions match TRBD1. Per the germline V gene, CDR1 is MNHEY and CDR2 is SMNVEV (reference sequence). The V segment lost 2 bases and the J segment 5 bases; nucleotides outside the gene matches: 7. The CDR3 contains 15 residues.

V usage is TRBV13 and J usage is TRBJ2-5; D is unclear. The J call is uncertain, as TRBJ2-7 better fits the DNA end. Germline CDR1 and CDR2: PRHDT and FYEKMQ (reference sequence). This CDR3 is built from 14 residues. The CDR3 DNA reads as TGTGCCAGCAGCCCGCTATCGGACGGCTACGAGCAGTACTTC. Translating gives CASSPLSDGYEQYF.

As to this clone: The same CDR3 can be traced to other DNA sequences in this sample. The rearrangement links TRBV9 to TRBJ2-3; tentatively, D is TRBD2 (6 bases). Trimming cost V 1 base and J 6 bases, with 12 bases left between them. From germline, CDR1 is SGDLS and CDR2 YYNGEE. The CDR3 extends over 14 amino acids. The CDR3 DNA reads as TGTGCCAGCAGCGTATCTGGAAGCGGGGATACGCAGTATTTT. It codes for CASSVSGSGDTQYF.

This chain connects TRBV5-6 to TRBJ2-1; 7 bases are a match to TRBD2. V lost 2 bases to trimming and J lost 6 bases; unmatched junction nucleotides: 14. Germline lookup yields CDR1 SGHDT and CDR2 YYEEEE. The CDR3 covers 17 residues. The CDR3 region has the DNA TGTGCCAGCAGCTTCAATCCGCGGGAGAGGTGGGCCAATGAGCAGTTCTTC. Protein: CASSFNPRERWANEQFF.

CDR3 nucleotides: TGTGCCAGCAGTGGAACGCCTACTAGCGGGAGGGCCCATGAGCAGTTCTTC. This codes for CASSGTPTSGRAHEQFF. This chain links TRBV2 with TRBJ2-1, with 13 nucleotides matching TRBD2. V lost 4 bases, J lost 8 bases, and 11 bases stayed unmatched. CDR3 length: 17 residues. The germline CDR1 and CDR2 sequences are SNHLY and FYNNEI.

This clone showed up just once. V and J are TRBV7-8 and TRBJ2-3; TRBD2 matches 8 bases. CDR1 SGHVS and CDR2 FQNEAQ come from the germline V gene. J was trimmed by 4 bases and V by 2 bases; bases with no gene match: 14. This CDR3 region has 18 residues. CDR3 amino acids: CASSLRASGSISPDTQYF. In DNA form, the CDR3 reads TGTGCCAGCAGCTTAAGAGCCAGCGGGAGCATATCCCCAGATACGCAGTATTTT.

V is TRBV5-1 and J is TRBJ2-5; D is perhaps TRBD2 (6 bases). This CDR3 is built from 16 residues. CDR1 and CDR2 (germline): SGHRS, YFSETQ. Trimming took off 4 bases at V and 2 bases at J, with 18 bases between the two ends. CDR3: CASSPFLRDSQETQYF. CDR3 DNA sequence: TGCGCCAGCAGCCCCTTTCTCCGGGACTCACAAGAGACCCAGTACTTC.

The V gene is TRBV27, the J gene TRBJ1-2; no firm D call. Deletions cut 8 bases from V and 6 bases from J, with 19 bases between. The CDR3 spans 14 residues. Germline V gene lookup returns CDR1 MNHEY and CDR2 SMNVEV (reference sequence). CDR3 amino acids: CASGLLEGLDGYTF. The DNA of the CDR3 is TGTGCCAGCGGCCTTTTGGAGGGTCTTGATGGCTACACCTTC.

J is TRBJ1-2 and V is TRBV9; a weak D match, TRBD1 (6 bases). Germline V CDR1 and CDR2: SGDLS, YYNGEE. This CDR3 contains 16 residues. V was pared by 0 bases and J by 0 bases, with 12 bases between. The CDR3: CASSVDRESANYGYTF. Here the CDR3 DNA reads TGTGCCAGCAGCGTAGACAGGGAATCGGCTAACTATGGCTACACCTTC.

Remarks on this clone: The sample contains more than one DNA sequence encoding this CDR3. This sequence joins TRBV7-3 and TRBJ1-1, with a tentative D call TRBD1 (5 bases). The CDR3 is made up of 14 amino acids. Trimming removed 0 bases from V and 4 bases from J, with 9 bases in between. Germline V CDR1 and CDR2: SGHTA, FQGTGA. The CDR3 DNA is TGTGCCAGCAGCTTAACGGGTGGGACCACTGAAGCTTTCTTT. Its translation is CASSLTGGTTEAFF.

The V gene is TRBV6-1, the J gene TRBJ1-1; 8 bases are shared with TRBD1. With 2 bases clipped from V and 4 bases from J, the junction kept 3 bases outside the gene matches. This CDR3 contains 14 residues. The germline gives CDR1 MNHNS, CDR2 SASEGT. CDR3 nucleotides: TGTGCCAGCAGTGAACAGGGGGCGAGCACTGAAGCTTTCTTT. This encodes CASSEQGASTEAFF.

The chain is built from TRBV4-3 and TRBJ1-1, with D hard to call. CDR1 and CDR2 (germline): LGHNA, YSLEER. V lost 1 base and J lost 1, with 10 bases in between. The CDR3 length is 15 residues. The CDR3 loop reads CASSQVTQTNTEAFF. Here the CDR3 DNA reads TGCGCCAGCAGCCAAGTGACTCAAACGAACACTGAAGCTTTCTTT.

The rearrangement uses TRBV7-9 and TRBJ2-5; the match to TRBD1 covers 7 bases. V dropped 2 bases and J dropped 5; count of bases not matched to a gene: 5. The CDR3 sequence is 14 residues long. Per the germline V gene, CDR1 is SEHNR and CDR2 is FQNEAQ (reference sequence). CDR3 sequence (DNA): TGTGCCAGCAGCTTACGGACAGGATGGGAGACCCAGTACTTC. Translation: CASSLRTGWETQYF.

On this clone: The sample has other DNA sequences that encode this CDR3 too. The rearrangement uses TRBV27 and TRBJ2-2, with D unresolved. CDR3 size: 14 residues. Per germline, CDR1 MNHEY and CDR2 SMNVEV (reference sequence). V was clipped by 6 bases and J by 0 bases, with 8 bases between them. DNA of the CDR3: TGTGCCAGCAGCCTCACCACGAACACCGGGGAGCTGTTTTTT. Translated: CASSLTTNTGELFF.

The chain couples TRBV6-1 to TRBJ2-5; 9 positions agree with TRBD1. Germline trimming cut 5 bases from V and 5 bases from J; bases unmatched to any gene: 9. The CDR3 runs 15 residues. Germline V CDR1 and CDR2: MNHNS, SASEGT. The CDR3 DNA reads TGTGCCAGCAGTCGTTTTGGGACAGGGCTGGAGACCCAGTACTTC. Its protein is CASSRFGTGLETQYF.

The DNA for the CDR3 is TGTGCCAGCACCGTGGGGGGCATATCGAGGGACTACACCTTC. Translated, it gives CASTVGGISRDYTF. This chain links TRBV9 with TRBJ1-2; the D gene is possibly TRBD1 (6 bases). Germline-derived CDR1 and CDR2 are SGDLS and YYNGEE. The CDR3 consists of 14 residues. The V gene lost 6 bases and the J gene lost 10 bases, with 22 bases spanning the gap.

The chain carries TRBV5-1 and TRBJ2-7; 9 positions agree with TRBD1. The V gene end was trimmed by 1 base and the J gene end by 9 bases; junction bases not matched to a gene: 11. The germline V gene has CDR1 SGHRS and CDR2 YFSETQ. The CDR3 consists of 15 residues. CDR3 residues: CASSLNPGQGVLQYF. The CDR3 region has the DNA TGCGCCAGCAGCTTGAACCCGGGACAGGGTGTTTTGCAGTACTTC.

CDR3 sequence: CASSPTYVGQPQHF. CDR3 sequence (DNA): TGTGCCAGCAGCCCGACCTACGTAGGTCAGCCCCAGCATTTT. This chain uses TRBV7-9 with TRBJ1-5; unclear D gene. V lost 5 bases, J lost 6 bases, and 14 bases lay in between. The CDR3 extends over 14 amino acids. CDR1 is SEHNR, CDR2 FQNEAQ, per germline (reference sequence). Looking up the rest from reference TRBV7-9 and TRBJ1-5 gives the full variable domain: DTGVSQNPRHKITKRGQNVTFRCDPISEHNRLYWYRQTLGQGPEFLTYFQNEAQLEKSRLLSDRFSAERPKGSFSTLEIQRTEQGDSAMYLCASSPTYVGQPQHFGDGTRLSIL.